This T cell receptor beta chain was sequenced during a study of blood T cells in healthy people across ages. Together with a sample-barcoded 5' primer, a J-beta primer mix was included in a second PCR lasting about 6 to 11 cycles. TCRdb used MiXCR to reprocess the 5' RACE reads, holding one entry per CDR3 protein. The sample shows fewer than 2 million distinct CDR3 sequences, approximately 39% of them seen only once. The CDR3 sequence is 16 residues long. Germline lookup yields CDR1 MNHEY and CDR2 SVGAGI. V lost 6 bases, J lost 3 bases, and 19 bases lay in between. The receptor was isolated from a human donor in good health. This sequence joins TRBV6-5 and TRBJ2-3; no definite D call. The specimen was blood. The CDR3 protein is CASSHGPDELTDTQYF. The DNA for the CDR3 is TGTGCCAGCAGCCACGGACCCGATGAACTGACAGATACGCAGTATTTT.